This T cell receptor (beta chain) was recovered during a study of blood T cells in healthy people across ages. Study-level findings and limits: Whereas aged donors had fewer naive CD4+ cells, long-lived donors had more of them and higher diversity. A conclusive naive versus antigen-experienced comparison was prevented by the unsorted PBMCs.

Using a J-beta primer mix together with a sample-barcoded 5' primer, a second PCR was run for roughly 6 to 12 cycles. The template-switch adaptor, which had 12 random nucleotides, put a tag on each cDNA molecule. From the 5' RACE reads, TCRdb called clonotypes with MiXCR, one entry per CDR3 protein. The table records 1.4 million or so distinct CDR3 sequences, under 55% of them present only once. The study recruited healthy Caucasian donors from Russia who were aged about 6 to 100. Trimming took off 2 bases at V and 4 bases at J, with 12 bases between the two ends. CDR1 SGHRS and CDR2 YFSETQ come from the germline V gene. The CDR3 sequence is 14 residues long. Of note for this clonotype: Antigen unknown.

Sequenced material: blood. The sequence was collected from a woman between 18 and 29 years old in good health. The chain combines TRBV5-1 with TRBJ1-1, with D possibly being TRBD1 (5 bases). The CDR3 DNA follows: TGCGCCAGCAGCTTCGGGGCTATGGGCACTGAAGCTTTCTTT. This codes for CASSFGAMGTEAFF.